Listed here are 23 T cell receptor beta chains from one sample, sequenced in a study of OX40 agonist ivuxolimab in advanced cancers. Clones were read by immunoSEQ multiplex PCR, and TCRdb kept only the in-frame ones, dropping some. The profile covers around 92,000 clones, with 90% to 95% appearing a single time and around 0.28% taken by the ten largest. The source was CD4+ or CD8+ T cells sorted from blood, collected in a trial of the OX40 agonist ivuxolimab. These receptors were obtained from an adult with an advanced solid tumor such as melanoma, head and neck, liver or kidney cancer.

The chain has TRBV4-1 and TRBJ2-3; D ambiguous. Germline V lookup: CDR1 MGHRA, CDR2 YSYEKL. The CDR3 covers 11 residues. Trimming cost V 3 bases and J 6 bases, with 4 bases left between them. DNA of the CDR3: TGCGCCAGCAGCCAGGATGATACGCAGTATTTT. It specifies CASSQDDTQYF.

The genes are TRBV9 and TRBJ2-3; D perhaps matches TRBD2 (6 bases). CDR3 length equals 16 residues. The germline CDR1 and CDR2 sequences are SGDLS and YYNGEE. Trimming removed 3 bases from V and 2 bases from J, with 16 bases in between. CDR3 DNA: TGTGCCAGCAGCGCAGTCGGGGGTCGTTACACAGATACGCAGTATTTT. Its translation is CASSAVGGRYTDTQYF.

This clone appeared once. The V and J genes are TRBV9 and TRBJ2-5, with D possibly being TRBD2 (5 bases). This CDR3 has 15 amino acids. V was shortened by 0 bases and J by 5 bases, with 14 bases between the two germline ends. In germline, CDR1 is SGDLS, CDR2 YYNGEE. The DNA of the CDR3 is TGTGCCAGCAGCGTAGGGGGAGTTTCATGGGAGACCCAGTACTTC. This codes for CASSVGGVSWETQYF. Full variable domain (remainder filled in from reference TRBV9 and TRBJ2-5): DSGVTQTPKHLITATGQRVTLRCSPRSGDLSVYWYQQSLDQGLQFLIQYYNGEERAKGNILERFSAQQFPDLHSELNLSSLELGDSALYFCASSVGGVSWETQYFGPGTRLLVL.

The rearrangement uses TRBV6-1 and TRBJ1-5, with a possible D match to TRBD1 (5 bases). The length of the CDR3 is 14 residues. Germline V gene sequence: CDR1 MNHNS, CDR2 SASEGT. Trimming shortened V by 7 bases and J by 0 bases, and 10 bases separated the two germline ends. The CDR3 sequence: CASNGGSSNQPQHF. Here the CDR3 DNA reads TGTGCCAGCAACGGGGGGAGTAGCAATCAGCCCCAGCATTTT.

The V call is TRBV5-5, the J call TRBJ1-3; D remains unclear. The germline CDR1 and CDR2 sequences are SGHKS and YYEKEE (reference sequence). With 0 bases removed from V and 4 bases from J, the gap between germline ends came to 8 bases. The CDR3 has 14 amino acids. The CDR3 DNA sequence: TGTGCCAGCAGCTTGGCTGGGCCCGGAAACACCATATATTTT. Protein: CASSLAGPGNTIYF.

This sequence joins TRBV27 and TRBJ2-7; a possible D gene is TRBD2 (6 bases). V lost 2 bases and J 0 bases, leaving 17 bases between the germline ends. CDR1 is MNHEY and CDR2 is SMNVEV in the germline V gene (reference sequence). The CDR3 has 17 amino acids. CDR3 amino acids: CASSLPSKIGGSYEQYF. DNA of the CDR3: TGTGCCAGCAGTTTACCAAGCAAAATCGGGGGCTCCTACGAGCAGTACTTC.

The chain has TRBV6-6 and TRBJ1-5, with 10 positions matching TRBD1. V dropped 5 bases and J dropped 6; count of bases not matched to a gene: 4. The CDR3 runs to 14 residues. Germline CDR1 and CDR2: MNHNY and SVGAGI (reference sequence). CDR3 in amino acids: CASSRQGAAQPQHF. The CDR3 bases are TGTGCCAGCAGTAGACAGGGGGCGGCTCAGCCCCAGCATTTT.

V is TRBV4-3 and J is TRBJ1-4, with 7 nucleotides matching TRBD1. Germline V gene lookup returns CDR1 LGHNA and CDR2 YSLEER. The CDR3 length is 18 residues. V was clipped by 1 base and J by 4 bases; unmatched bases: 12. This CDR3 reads CASSQGGAEGAFNEKLFF. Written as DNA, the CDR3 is TGCGCCAGCAGCCAAGGTGGTGCCGAGGGGGCCTTTAATGAAAAACTGTTTTTT.

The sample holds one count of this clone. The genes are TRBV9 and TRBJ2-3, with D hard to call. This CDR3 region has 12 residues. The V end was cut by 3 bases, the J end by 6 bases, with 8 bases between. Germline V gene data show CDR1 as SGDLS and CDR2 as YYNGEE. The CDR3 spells CASSAPLDTQYF. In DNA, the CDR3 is TGTGCCAGCAGCGCTCCCCTGGATACGCAGTATTTT.

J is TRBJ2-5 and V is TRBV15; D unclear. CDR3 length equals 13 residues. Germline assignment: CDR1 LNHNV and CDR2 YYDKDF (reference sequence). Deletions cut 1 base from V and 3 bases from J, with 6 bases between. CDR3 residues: CATSRAPEETQYF. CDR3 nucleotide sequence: TGTGCCACCAGCAGAGCCCCCGAAGAGACCCAGTACTTC. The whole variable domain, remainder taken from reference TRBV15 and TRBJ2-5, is DAMVIQNPRYQVTQFGKPVTLSCSQTLNHNVMYWYQQKSSQAPKLLFHYYDKDFNNEADTPDNFQSRRPNTSFCFLDIRSPGLGDTAMYLCATSRAPEETQYFGPGTRLLVL.

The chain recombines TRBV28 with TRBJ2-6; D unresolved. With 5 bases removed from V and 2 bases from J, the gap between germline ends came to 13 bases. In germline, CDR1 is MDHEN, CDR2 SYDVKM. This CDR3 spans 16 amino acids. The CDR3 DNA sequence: TGTGCCAGCAGTCTCACATTTGGGCCTGGGGCCAACGTCCTGACTTTC. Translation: CASSLTFGPGANVLTF.

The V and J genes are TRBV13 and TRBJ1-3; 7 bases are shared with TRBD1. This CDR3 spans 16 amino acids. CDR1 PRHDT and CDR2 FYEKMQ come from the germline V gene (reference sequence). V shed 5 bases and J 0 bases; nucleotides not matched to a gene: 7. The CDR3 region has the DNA TGTGCCAGCAGCCCCACCCGGACAGGCTCTGGAAACACCATATATTTT. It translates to CASSPTRTGSGNTIYF.

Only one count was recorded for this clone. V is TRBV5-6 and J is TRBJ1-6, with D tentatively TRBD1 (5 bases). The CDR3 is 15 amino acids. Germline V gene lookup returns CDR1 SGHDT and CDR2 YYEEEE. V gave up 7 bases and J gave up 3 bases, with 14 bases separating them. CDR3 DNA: TGTGCCAGCGTACGGGGGGGTCACTATAATTCACCCCTCCACTTT. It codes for CASVRGGHYNSPLHF.

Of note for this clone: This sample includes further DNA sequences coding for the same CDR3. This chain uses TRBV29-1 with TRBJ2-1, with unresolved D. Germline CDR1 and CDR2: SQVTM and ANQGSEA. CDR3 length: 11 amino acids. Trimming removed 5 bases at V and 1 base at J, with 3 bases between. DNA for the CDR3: TGCAGCGTTTCTTCCTACAATGAGCAGTTCTTC. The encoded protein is CSVSSYNEQFF.

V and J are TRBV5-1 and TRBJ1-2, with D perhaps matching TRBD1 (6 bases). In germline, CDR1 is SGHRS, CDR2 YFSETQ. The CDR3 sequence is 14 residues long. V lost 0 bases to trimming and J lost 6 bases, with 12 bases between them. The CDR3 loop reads CASSLATGSDGYTF. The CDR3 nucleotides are TGCGCCAGCAGCTTGGCCACAGGGTCGGATGGCTACACCTTC.

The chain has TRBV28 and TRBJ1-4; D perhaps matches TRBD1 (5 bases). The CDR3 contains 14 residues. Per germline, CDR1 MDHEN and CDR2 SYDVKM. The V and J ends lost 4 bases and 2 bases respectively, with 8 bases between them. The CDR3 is CASSWRGTNEKLFF. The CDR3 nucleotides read TGTGCCAGCAGTTGGCGGGGCACTAATGAAAAACTGTTTTTT.

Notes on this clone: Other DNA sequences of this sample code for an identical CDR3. The CDR3 sequence is CSARTTDTQYF. The DNA of the CDR3 is TGCAGTGCTAGGACGACAGATACGCAGTATTTT. The chain carries TRBV20-1 and TRBJ2-3; D not certain. Germline V CDR1 and CDR2: DFQATT, SNEGSKA (reference sequence). Trimming stripped 3 bases from V and 3 bases from J, with 4 bases between. CDR3 length: 11 residues.

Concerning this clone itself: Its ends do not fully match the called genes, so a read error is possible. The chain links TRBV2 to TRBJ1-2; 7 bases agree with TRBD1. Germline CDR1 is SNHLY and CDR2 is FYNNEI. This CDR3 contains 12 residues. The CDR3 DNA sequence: TGTGCCAGCAGTGCGCGACAGGGTTTAGGTCCCTTC. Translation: CASSARQGLGPF.

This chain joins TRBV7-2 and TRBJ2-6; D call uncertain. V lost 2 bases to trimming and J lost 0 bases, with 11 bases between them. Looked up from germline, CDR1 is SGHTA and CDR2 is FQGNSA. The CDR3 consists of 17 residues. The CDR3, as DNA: TGTGCCAGCAGCTTACAAGGACGGACCTCTGGGGCCAACGTCCTGACTTTC. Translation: CASSLQGRTSGANVLTF.

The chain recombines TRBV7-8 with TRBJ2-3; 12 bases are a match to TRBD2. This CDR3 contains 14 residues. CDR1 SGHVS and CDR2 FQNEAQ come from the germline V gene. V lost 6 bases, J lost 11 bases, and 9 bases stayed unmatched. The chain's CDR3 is CASRRTSGTGRQYF. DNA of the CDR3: TGTGCCAGCAGGAGGACTAGCGGGACGGGGAGGCAGTATTTT.

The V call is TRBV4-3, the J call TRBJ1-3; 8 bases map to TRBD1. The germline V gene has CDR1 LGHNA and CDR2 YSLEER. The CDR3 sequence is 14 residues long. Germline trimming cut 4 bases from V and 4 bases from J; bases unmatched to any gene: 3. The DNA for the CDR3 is TGCGCCAGCAGCCGCAGGGGGCCGGGAAACACCATATATTTT. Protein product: CASSRRGPGNTIYF.

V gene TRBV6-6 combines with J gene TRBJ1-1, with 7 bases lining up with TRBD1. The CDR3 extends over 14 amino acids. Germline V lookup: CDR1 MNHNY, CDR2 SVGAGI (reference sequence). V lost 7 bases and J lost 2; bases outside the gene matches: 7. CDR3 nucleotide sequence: TGTGCCAGCAAGGGGACAGTTGAAAACACTGAAGCTTTCTTT. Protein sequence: CASKGTVENTEAFF.

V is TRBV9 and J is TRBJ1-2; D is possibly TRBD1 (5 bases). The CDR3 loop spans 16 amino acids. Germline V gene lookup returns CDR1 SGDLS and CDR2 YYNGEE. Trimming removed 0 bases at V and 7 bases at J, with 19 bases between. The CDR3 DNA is TGTGCCAGCAGCGTAGCGTGGGGCGGTGCTAGCTCTGGCTACACCTTC. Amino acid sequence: CASSVAWGGASSGYTF. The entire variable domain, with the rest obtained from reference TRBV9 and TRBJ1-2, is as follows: DSGVTQTPKHLITATGQRVTLRCSPRSGDLSVYWYQQSLDQGLQFLIQYYNGEERAKGNILERFSAQQFPDLHSELNLSSLELGDSALYFCASSVAWGGASSGYTFGSGTRLTVV.